A selection of T cell receptor beta chains follows, all from one sample in a study of blood T cell repertoires in COVID-19. Data came from immunoSEQ multiplex PCR; TCRdb stores just in-frame clones and leaves some out. The data show around 270,000 clones, 75% to 90% seen once. Sequencing was done on a sample of PBMCs or T cells enriched from blood (not recorded which). The receptors derive from a woman in her twenties or thirties who had recovered from COVID-19. The CDR3 runs from the conserved cysteine through the conserved F or W. The D gene is left open where the match is weak. The size entry is marked missing in some rows and otherwise reads once, few, many or a size class.

>TRBV6-1|TRBJ1-5|-|-
CASSEYGGNNQPQHF
>TRBV27|TRBJ1-5|TRBD1|-
CASTPLGTGGINQPQHF
>TRBV7-2|TRBJ1-5|-|-
CASSSGYAQPQHF
>TRBV30|TRBJ1-2|TRBD1|-
CARTGRKGGYTF
>TRBV15|TRBJ2-3|TRBD2|-
CATSSTGRGGTDTQYF
>TRBV7-9|TRBJ1-2|-|-
CASSLVGPSWQENGYTF
>TRBV6-1|TRBJ2-7|-|-
CASSATGYYEQYF
>TRBV7-8|TRBJ2-7|TRBD2|-
CASHFLAGESNEQYF
>TRBV24-1|TRBJ2-5|-|-
CATSDLGSGETQYF
>TRBV18|TRBJ1-2|-|few
CASSPAFTYGYTF
>TRBV6-5|TRBJ2-1|-|-
CASSYGRLREQFF
>TRBV6-5|TRBJ1-5|TRBD1|-
CASSWTGDSNQPQHF
>TRBV6-5|TRBJ1-2|TRBD1|-
CASTRDRVINYGYTF
>TRBV18|TRBJ1-2|TRBD1|-
CASSPGQGILDGYTF
>TRBV15|TRBJ2-1|-|once
CATSRERMSGNEQFF
>TRBV15|TRBJ1-6|-|-
CATSRGASSYNSPLHF
>TRBV28|TRBJ2-3|TRBD2|-
CASSLLLAAAAGNTDTQYF
>TRBV28|TRBJ2-7|TRBD1|-
CASSGTGGAYEQYF
>TRBV6-2/TRBV6-3|TRBJ2-3|-|-
CASSYSPRNTQYF
>TRBV18|TRBJ1-3|-|-
CASSPDSGSGNTIYF
>TRBV25-1|TRBJ2-1|TRBD1|-
CASAKLDRGFNEQFF
>TRBV20-1|TRBJ2-3|-|-
CSASTRDSKITDTQYF
>TRBV10-1|TRBJ2-1|TRBD2|few
CASSEAGSGGYNEQFF
>TRBV28|TRBJ2-7|TRBD2|-
CASSGRGRWREEQYF
>TRBV5-1|TRBJ1-1|-|-
CASSLDRNTEAFF
>TRBV9|TRBJ1-2|-|-
CASSPHTGPMNYGYTF
>TRBV5-6|TRBJ2-1|TRBD2|-
CASSLVRSGLAGLHEQFF
>TRBV10-2|TRBJ2-2|-|-
CAAGDTSYTGELFF
>TRBV29-1|TRBJ1-2|TRBD1|-
CSVVGTGGYGYTF
>TRBV29-1|TRBJ1-5|TRBD1|-
CSVGPGQGRNQPQHF
>TRBV5-5|TRBJ2-7|-|-
CASSLQGAVPYEQYF
>TRBV11-2|TRBJ2-7|TRBD1|-
CASSYDRDYEQYF
>TRBV7-6|TRBJ1-5|TRBD1|few
CASSFRADRVNQPQHF
>TRBV28|TRBJ1-6|TRBD1|once
CASSSRFRTGSDSPLHF
>TRBV11-3|TRBJ2-5|-|-
CASSSLPTGLQTQYF
>TRBV7-3|TRBJ2-3|TRBD2|-
CASSRLAGTPLGTDTQYF
>TRBV7-9|TRBJ2-3|TRBD2|-
CASSRLAGDDTQYF